The sequence of this T cell receptor beta chain was determined in a study of blood T cell repertoires in COVID-19. Study information: COVID-19 samples collected from the United States, Italy and Spain covered acute and convalescent phases. T cells, B-cell-depleted T cells, or PBMCs supplied cDNA or gDNA.

Original processing methods: Reference gene primer amplification gave estimated nucleated cell counts. Profiled with immunoSEQ multiplex PCR; TCRdb holds only in-frame clones, not every one. For V, J and clone size, that table is used; D and trimming come from the DNA. This sample has about 50,000 clones, with about 86% found just once. The germline V gene encodes CDR1 LNHDA and CDR2 SQIVND (reference sequence). The V and J ends lost 3 bases and 5 bases, in that order; junction bases with no gene match: 12. The CDR3 has 18 residues. The sequence came from a man aged 80 or over with active COVID-19. The chain employs TRBV19 and TRBJ2-1; 11 nucleotides line up with TRBD2. The sequenced sample consisted of peripheral blood. The CDR3 region has the DNA TGTGCCAGTAGTATTAGTCTAGCGGGAGGCTTTTCTGACAATGAGCAGTTCTTC. This sequence encodes CASSISLAGGFSDNEQFF.